This T cell receptor beta chain comes out of a study of blood T cell repertoires in COVID-19 (dated by TCRdb to about 2020). The study in broad terms: Samples from collaborators originated in the United States, Italy and Spain and spanned both the acute and convalescent phases of COVID-19. The repertoires were made available in a free public database intended to serve as a resource for research on the immune response to SARS-CoV-2. Samples came from the ongoing ImmuneRACE study (first 160 participants) plus 1,254 subjects from 6 global collaborators. The dataset comprised deeply sampled blood TCRbeta repertoires from subjects exposed to, actively infected with, or recovered from COVID-19. A de-identified subject ID, COVID-19 status, age in years and sex were almost always included in the sample metadata. The material from the prospective study consisted of cDNA or gDNA derived from T cells, B-cell-depleted T cells, or PBMCs. Where available, HLA class I and class II types were taken from metadata supplied by the sample provider and were not determined by assay-based typing.

TCRbeta CDR3 regions were amplified from genomic DNA using the immunoSEQ Assay, a bias-controlled multiplex PCR. Regarding the original processing steps: The number of nucleated cells in each sample was estimated by amplification of reference gene primers within the assay. To quantify the absolute abundance of each unique TCRbeta CDR3 rearrangement, sequence reads were collapsed and filtered. Productive Simpson clonality was computed per sample as the square root of Simpson's diversity index over productive rearrangements. TCRdb retrieved this table from immuneACCESS and kept in-frame rearrangements only. Not all clones are present; in checked studies, unresolved V genes account for under half, and no reason is known for the remainder. Clone size and V and J calls were adopted from that table, with D and trimming inferred from the DNA. Recorded for this sample are 200,000 to 300,000 clones; 80% to 90% of them occurred a single time. 4.2% of the sample is in the top ten clones.

Each collaborating institution followed its own protocols to collect whole blood in K2EDTA tubes. For TCRbeta analysis, collaborators shipped samples as frozen whole blood, isolated PBMCs, or DNA extracted from either of those sample types. With respect to this clone: Its binding antigen is unknown. No quality values exist for individual bases; no much larger clone is one base distant.

From the cysteine through the phenylalanine, the CDR3 covers 15 amino acids. Only the CDR3 DNA is retained, 45 bases long and in frame from the first base. Trimming accounts for 2 bases at V and 8 bases at J, while the number of junction bases matched to no gene is 10. CDR1 SGHTA and CDR2 FQGNSA are derived from the germline V gene. Overall study results and their limits: Clinical and demographic metadata were provided uncurated, with the amount varying by source and participant.

In this chain, TRBV7-2 is recombined with TRBJ1-2, and TRBD1 matches 8 of the central bases. Material for sequencing was peripheral blood. This TCR derives from a man in his fifties or sixties with acute or convalescent COVID-19. Here is the DNA: TGTGCCAGCAGCTTAATAGGACAGGGAATGTGGGGCTACACCTTC. Its protein is CASSLIGQGMWGYTF.